This record concerns one T cell receptor (beta chain) sequence. Some clones are missing from TCRdb's copy, which holds only in-frame ones; the method was immunoSEQ multiplex PCR. Among roughly 18,000 clones listed, 45% to 65% were seen once. The CDR3 length is 14 residues. V was pared by 1 base and J by 2 bases, with 10 bases between. Germline lookup yields CDR1 SGHDT and CDR2 YYEEEE. The treatment here: randomized to nivolumab then ipilimumab (arm A) or the reverse (arm B). DNA-damaging chemotherapy had not been given to any patient beforehand. PBMC sorting kept live CD3+CD8+ cells without CD19 or CD56. This specimen comes from a study of sequential checkpoint blockade in melanoma. Across the whole study: Arm A got nivolumab then ipilimumab; arm B the reverse, 1:1. Both treatment sequences were followed by maintenance nivolumab.

The chain combines TRBV5-6 with TRBJ2-7; D possibly corresponds to TRBD1 (6 bases). The sample was CD8+ T cells sorted from blood (inferred from file names), taken from a patient given nivolumab and ipilimumab in sequence. The TCR originated in a human donor with melanoma. The CDR3 nucleotides read TGTGCCAGCAGCTTGCGGGACAACCCCTACGAGCAGTACTTC. Translating gives CASSLRDNPYEQYF.